This TCR beta chain emerged from a study of blood T cell repertoires in COVID-19. Study details: Acute and convalescent COVID-19 samples came from the United States, Italy and Spain.

This clone was counted between two and nine times. Clones were read by immunoSEQ multiplex PCR, and TCRdb kept only the in-frame ones, dropping some. The table shows about 28,000 clones, with roughly 80% occurring only once. This TCR was sampled from a woman aged 55-69 years with acute or convalescent COVID-19. Material: peripheral blood.

CDR3 bases: TGTGCCAGCTCACCACCGGGCAGACCCTACGAGCAGTACTTC. It is translated as CASSPPGRPYEQYF. The J gene is TRBJ2-7, the V gene TRBV18; no reliable D call. The CDR3 runs 14 residues. CDR1 and CDR2 from the germline V gene are KGHSH and LQKENI. The V and J ends lost 0 bases and 2 bases respectively, with 8 bases between them.